This is a list of T cell receptor beta chains from one sample in a study of beta chain features in type 1 diabetes. Profiled with immunoSEQ multiplex PCR; TCRdb holds only in-frame clones, not every one. The table lists about 930,000 clones, about a sixth of them singletons. Specimen: naive CD4+ T cells from blood. The origin of the receptors is a woman younger than 30 in good health. CDR3s include the opening cysteine and the closing phenylalanine or tryptophan. The D gene is left open where the match is weak. Rows give clone size only sometimes, using once, few, many, or a class for an expanded clone.

>TRBJ2-5|.|.|TRBV7-9
CASNGGEETQYF
TGTGCCAGCAACGGGGGCGAAGAGACCCAGTACTTC
>TRBJ1-1|.|.|TRBV9
CASSVEGMNTEAFF
TGTGCCAGCAGCGTAGAGGGGATGAACACTGAAGCTTTCTTT
>TRBJ2-7|few|.|TRBV25-1
CASSVWGVISYEQYF
TGTGCCAGCAGTGTTTGGGGGGTAATATCCTACGAGCAGTACTTC
>TRBJ2-3|.|.|TRBV7-9
CASSTFRQADTQYF
TGTGCCAGCAGCACCTTTAGACAAGCGGATACGCAGTATTTT
>TRBJ2-5|few|.|TRBV14
CASSTSWVAETQYF
TGTGCCAGCAGCACCTCATGGGTTGCAGAGACCCAGTACTTC
>TRBJ2-7|few|TRBD2|TRBV2
CASRLTSGYEQYF
TGTGCCAGCAGATTAACTAGCGGCTACGAGCAGTACTTC
>TRBJ1-5|.|.|TRBV7-2
CASSLVGPQHF
TGTGCCAGCAGCTTAGTTGGGCCCCAGCATTTT
>TRBJ2-7|few|TRBD1|TRBV6-6
CASSPKGQGYEQYF
TGTGCCAGCAGCCCTAAGGGACAGGGTTACGAGCAGTACTTC
>TRBJ2-1|few|.|TRBV12-5
CASGLLAWGSNFNEQFF
TGTGCTAGTGGTTTACTAGCATGGGGGTCTAATTTCAATGAGCAGTTCTTC
>TRBJ2-5|.|.|TRBV28
CASSLTGGTQYF
TGTGCCAGCAGTTTGACAGGCGGGACCCAGTACTTC
>TRBJ2-5|few|TRBD1|TRBV18
CASSPRTGEETQYF
TGTGCCAGCTCACCCAGGACAGGGGAAGAGACCCAGTACTTC
>TRBJ2-2|.|.|TRBV21-1
CASSKWVRDTGELFF
TGTGCCAGCAGCAAATGGGTGAGGGACACCGGGGAGCTGTTTTTT
>TRBJ2-3|.|.|TRBV7-2
CASSLVIEADTQYF
TGTGCCAGCAGCTTAGTTATCGAGGCAGATACGCAGTATTTT
>TRBJ1-1|.|.|TRBV9
CASSVGQQNTEAFF
TGTGCCAGCAGCGTAGGTCAGCAGAACACTGAAGCTTTCTTT
>TRBJ1-4|few|.|TRBV28
CASSLGSLKLFF
TGTGCCAGCAGTCTCGGGAGTCTAAAACTGTTTTTT
>TRBJ2-1|few|TRBD2|TRBV7-2
CATALRFLAGGSNEQFF
TGTGCCACCGCACTCCGGTTTTTAGCGGGAGGCAGCAATGAGCAGTTCTTC
>TRBJ2-7|few|TRBD1|TRBV27
CASRSGQESYEQYF
TGTGCCAGCAGGTCAGGACAGGAGTCCTACGAGCAGTACTTC
>TRBJ2-7|few|TRBD1|TRBV27
CASRRQGANYEQYF
TGTGCCAGCAGAAGACAGGGGGCAAACTACGAGCAGTACTTC
>TRBJ2-7|.|TRBD2|TRBV28
CASGRAPYEQYF
TGTGCCAGCGGGAGGGCCCCCTACGAGCAGTACTTC
>TRBJ2-4|.|.|TRBV7-8
CASRDPGENIQYF
TGTGCCAGCAGGGATCCGGGAGAAAACATTCAGTACTTC
>TRBJ2-7|few|.|TRBV18
CASSPSRTAYEQYF
TGTGCCAGCTCACCATCACGGACAGCGTACGAGCAGTACTTC
>TRBJ1-5|many|.|TRBV7-9
CASTQGGQPQHF
TGTGCCAGCACCCAAGGGGGTCAGCCCCAGCATTTT
>TRBJ1-5|.|.|TRBV4-3
CASSPTRNQPQHF
TGCGCCAGCAGCCCCACCCGGAATCAGCCCCAGCATTTT
>TRBJ2-4|.|.|TRBV7-2
CASSLSGGGRGVNIQYF
TGTGCCAGCAGCTTATCGGGTGGAGGCAGGGGGGTAAACATTCAGTACTTC
>TRBJ1-1|few|TRBD1|TRBV11-1
CASSPQTGVMDTEAFF
TGTGCCAGCAGCCCCCAGACAGGGGTGATGGACACTGAAGCTTTCTTT
>TRBJ2-1|.|TRBD2|TRBV15
CATSRKLAGGHEQFF
TGTGCCACCAGCAGGAAACTAGCGGGAGGGCATGAGCAGTTCTTC
>TRBJ2-7|few|.|TRBV5-4
CASSPLGRGDYEQYF
TGTGCCAGCAGCCCCTTAGGCAGGGGGGACTACGAGCAGTACTTC
>TRBJ2-2|few|.|TRBV2
CASSALGTGELFF
TGTGCCAGCAGTGCGCTGGGGACCGGGGAGCTGTTTTTT
>TRBJ2-1|.|TRBD2|TRBV6-5
CASSYGGRAVYEQFF
TGTGCCAGCAGTTACGGCGGGAGAGCAGTATATGAGCAGTTCTTC
>TRBJ1-2|.|.|TRBV6-1
CASSEGSASDYGYTF
TGTGCCAGCAGTGAAGGGTCTGCTTCGGACTATGGCTACACCTTC
>TRBJ2-1|few|.|TRBV28
CASSVDPLNEQFF
TGTGCCAGCAGTGTTGACCCCCTTAATGAGCAGTTCTTC
>TRBJ2-1|.|.|TRBV11-2
CASSLESGGEQFF
TGTGCCAGCAGCTTAGAGTCAGGGGGGGAGCAGTTCTTC
>TRBJ2-7|few|.|TRBV21-1
CASSKWAEGSYEQYF
.